This T cell receptor (beta chain) was captured by sequencing in a study of vaccination effects on CD4 cells after COVID-19. After around nine days in culture, the CD4+ T cells were isolated. The vaccine given was either BNT162b2 or mRNA-1273, in two doses. TCRdb's copy holds only in-frame clones and misses some; the assay was immunoSEQ multiplex PCR. The data show some 66,000 clones, 70% to 85% seen once. This clone was recorded only once. Antigen specificity is unknown. CDR3 length equals 13 residues. The germline V gene has CDR1 SGHTA and CDR2 FQGTGA. Trimming shortened V by 2 bases and J by 7 bases, and 11 bases separated the two germline ends. Study outcomes and limitations: Missing from the study were early post-infection timepoints, and its convalescent patients were few.

The material was CD4+ T cells from PBMCs cultured without peptide, obtained after COVID-19 vaccination. The V call is TRBV7-3, the J call TRBJ1-1, with unresolved D. The TCR comes from a human donor who received a COVID-19 vaccine. Here the CDR3 reads CASSLEDRGEAFF. CDR3 nucleotides: TGTGCCAGCAGCTTAGAGGATCGCGGTGAAGCTTTCTTT.